This T cell receptor beta chain emerged from a study of T-cell memory formation after mild COVID-19. This CDR3 is 14 amino acids long. Germline-derived CDR1 and CDR2 are ENHRY and SYGVKD. Trimming pared 6 bases from V and 0 bases from J, leaving 9 bases between. TCRdb used MiXCR to reprocess the 5' RACE reads, holding one entry per CDR3 protein. The profile shows fewer than 350,000 distinct CDR3 sequences, approximately 8.4% of them singletons. Sequenced input: PBMCs or a T cell subset sorted from them (not recorded which). This TCR was sampled from a young man who had mild COVID-19 (a few samples of this study predate the infection). Cell type and time point are not known. The J gene is TRBJ2-1, the V gene TRBV10-3; maybe TRBD1 (5 bases). The CDR3 protein is CAISRQSSYNEQFF. The CDR3 DNA reads TGTGCCATCAGCCGACAGAGCTCCTACAATGAGCAGTTCTTC.